This TCR beta chain was observed in a study of blood T cell repertoires in COVID-19. Looking at the study overall: COVID-19 samples collected from the United States, Italy and Spain covered acute and convalescent phases. PBMCs, B-cell-depleted T cells, or T cells provided the cDNA or gDNA that made up the material.

The CDR3 loop spans 15 amino acids. Trimming shortened V by 6 bases and J by 0 bases, and 12 bases separated the two germline ends. Germline V gene data show CDR1 as MDHEN and CDR2 as SYDVKM. How the authors handled the data: Reference gene primer amplification in the assay estimated nucleated cell counts. Sequenced by immunoSEQ multiplex PCR; TCRdb stores in-frame clones only, minus some. That table gives V, J and clone size, and the DNA gave D and trimming. The repertoire holds about 150,000 clones, with approximately 90% as singletons. This receptor was identified in a man aged 45-60 years who had recovered from COVID-19. The source material was peripheral blood. The chain combines TRBV28 with TRBJ1-5; no firm D call. Here the CDR3 reads CASREEGYSNQPQHF. CDR3 sequence (DNA): TGTGCCAGCAGGGAAGAGGGCTATAGCAATCAGCCCCAGCATTTT. Combining the CDR3 with reference TRBV28 and TRBJ1-5 gives the whole variable domain DVKVTQSSRYLVKRTGEKVFLECVQDMDHENMFWYRQDPGLGLRLIYFSYDVKMKEKGDIPEGYSVSREKKERFSLILESASTNQTSMYLCASREEGYSNQPQHFGDGTRLSIL.